This T cell receptor beta chain originates from a study of shared clonotypes between healthy human individuals. Study-level findings and limits: Some clonotypes were shared by all four sorted-subset donors, while others were not shared. The non-shared ones had lower generation probabilities than the shared ones.

Method: immunoSEQ multiplex PCR; TCRdb's copy keeps in-frame clones and lacks some. The sample contains over 1.4 million clones, around 95% of which appear only once. Deletions cut 3 bases from V and 7 bases from J, with 9 bases between. The V gene's germline CDR1 is MNHEY and CDR2 SMNVEV (reference sequence). There are 13 residues in the CDR3. In the case of this clone: The antigen remains undetermined.

Material: naive CD4+ T cells sorted from blood. The subset was: CD45RA+ positively selected. The chain carries TRBV27 and TRBJ2-2; tentative D call: TRBD1 (6 bases). The sequence was obtained from a man aged 25 to 40 in good health. The CDR3 loop reads CASSFRGYGELFF. The DNA for the CDR3 is TGTGCCAGCAGTTTTAGGGGGTACGGGGAGCTGTTTTTT.